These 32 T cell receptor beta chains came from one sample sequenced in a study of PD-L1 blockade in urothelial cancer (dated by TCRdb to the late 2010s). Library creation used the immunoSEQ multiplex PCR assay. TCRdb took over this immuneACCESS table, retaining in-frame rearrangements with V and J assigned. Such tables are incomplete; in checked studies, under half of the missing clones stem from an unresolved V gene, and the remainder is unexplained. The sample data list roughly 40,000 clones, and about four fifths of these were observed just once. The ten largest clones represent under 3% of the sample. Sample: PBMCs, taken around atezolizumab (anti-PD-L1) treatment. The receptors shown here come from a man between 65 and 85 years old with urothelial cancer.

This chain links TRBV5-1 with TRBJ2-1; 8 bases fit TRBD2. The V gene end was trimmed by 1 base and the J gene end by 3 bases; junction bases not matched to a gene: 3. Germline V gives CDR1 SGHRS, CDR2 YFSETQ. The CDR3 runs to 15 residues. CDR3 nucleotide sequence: TGCGCCAGCAGCTTGAGCGGGGGAAGCTACAATGAGCAGTTCTTC. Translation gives CASSLSGGSYNEQFF.

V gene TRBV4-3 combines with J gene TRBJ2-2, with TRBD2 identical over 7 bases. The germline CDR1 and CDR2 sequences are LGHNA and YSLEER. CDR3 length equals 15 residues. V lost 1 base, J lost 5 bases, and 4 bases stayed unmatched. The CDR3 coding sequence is TGCGCCAGCAGCCAAGGGACTAGAGGAACCGGGGAGCTGTTTTTT. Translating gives CASSQGTRGTGELFF.

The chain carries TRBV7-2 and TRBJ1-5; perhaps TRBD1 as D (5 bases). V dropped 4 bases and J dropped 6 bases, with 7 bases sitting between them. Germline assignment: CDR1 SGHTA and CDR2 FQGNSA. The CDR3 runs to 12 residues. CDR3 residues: CASSYQGQPQHF. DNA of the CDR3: TGTGCCAGCAGCTATCAGGGTCAGCCCCAGCATTTT.

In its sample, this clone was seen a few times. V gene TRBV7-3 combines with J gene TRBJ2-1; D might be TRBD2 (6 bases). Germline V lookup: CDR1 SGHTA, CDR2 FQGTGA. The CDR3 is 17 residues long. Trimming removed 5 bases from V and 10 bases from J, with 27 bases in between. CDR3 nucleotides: TGTGCCAGCAGCCAACATCCAATAGCGGAATCCCATTCCGAGCAGTTCTTC. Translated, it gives CASSQHPIAESHSEQFF. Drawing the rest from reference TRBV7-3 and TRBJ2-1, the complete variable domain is GAGVSQTPSNKVTEKGKYVELRCDPISGHTALYWYRQSLGQGPEFLIYFQGTGAADDSGLPNDRFFAVRPEGSVSTLKIQRTERGDSAVYLCASSQHPIAESHSEQFFGPGTRLTVL.

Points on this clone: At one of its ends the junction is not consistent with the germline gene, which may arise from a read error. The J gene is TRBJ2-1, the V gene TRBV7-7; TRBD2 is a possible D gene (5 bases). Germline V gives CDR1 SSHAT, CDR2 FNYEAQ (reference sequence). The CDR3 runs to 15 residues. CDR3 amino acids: CASSLTASLYNEQFF. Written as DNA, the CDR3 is TGTGCTAGCAGCTTAACCGCTAGCCTCTACAATGAGCAGTTCTTC.

CDR3 sequence: CASSQDLDRGPYGEQYF. Written as DNA, the CDR3 is TGCGCCAGCAGCCAGGACTTGGACAGGGGGCCGTATGGGGAGCAGTACTTC. The V call is TRBV4-1, the J call TRBJ2-7, with 11 nucleotides matching TRBD1. There are 17 residues in the CDR3. Germline V gives CDR1 MGHRA, CDR2 YSYEKL. The V gene end was trimmed by 3 bases and the J gene end by 7 bases; junction bases not matched to a gene: 14.

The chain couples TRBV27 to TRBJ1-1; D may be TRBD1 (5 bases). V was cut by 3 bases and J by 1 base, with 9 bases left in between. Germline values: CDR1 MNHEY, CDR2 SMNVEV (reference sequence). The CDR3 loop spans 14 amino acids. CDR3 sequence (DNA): TGTGCCAGCAGTTTCGGGGGAACGAACACTGAAGCTTTCTTT. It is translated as CASSFGGTNTEAFF.

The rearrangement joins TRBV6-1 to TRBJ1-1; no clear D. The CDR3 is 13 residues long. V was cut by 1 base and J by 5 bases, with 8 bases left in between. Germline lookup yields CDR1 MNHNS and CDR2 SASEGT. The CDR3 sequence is CASSEGTSTEAFF. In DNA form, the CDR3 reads TGTGCCAGCAGTGAAGGTACATCAACTGAAGCTTTCTTT.

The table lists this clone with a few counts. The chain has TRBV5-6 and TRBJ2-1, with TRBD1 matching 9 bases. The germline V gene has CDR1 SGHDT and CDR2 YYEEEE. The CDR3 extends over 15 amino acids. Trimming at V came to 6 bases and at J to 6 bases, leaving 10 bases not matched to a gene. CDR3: CASKTWTGAGNEQFF. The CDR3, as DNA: TGTGCCAGCAAGACTTGGACAGGGGCCGGCAATGAGCAGTTCTTC.

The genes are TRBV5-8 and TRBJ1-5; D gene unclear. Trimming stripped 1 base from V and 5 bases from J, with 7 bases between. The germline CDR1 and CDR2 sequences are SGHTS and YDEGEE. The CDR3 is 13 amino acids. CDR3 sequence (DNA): TGTGCCAGCAGCTTGCCAGCGGATCAGCCCCAGCATTTT. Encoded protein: CASSLPADQPQHF.

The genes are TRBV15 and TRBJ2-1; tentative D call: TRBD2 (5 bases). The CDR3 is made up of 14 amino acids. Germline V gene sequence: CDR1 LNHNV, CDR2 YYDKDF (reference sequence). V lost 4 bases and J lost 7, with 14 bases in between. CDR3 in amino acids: CATSKTLSGNEQFF. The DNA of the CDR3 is TGTGCCACCAGCAAGACTCTTTCGGGGAATGAGCAGTTCTTC.

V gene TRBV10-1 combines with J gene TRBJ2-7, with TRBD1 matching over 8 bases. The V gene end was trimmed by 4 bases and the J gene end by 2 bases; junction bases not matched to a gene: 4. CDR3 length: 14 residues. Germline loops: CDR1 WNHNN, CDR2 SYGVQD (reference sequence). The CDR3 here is CASSAGQEPYEQYF. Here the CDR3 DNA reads TGCGCCAGCAGTGCGGGACAGGAACCCTACGAGCAGTACTTC.

The CDR3 here is CASSETETGYEQYF. The CDR3, as DNA: TGTGCCAGCAGTGAAACCGAAACAGGATACGAGCAGTACTTC. The rearrangement uses TRBV25-1 and TRBJ2-7, with D possibly being TRBD1 (5 bases). Germline V gives CDR1 MGHDK, CDR2 SYGVNS. The CDR3 covers 14 residues. V shed 2 bases and J shed 4 bases, with 12 bases lying between them.

The DNA for the CDR3 is TGTGCCAGCAAAACTGGGGCGGGGGTTGATTCTGAAGCTTTCTTT. Protein: CASKTGAGVDSEAFF. This rearrangement joins TRBV19 to TRBJ1-1, with TRBD1 as a possible D gene (5 bases). The CDR3 is 15 amino acids. Germline V CDR1 and CDR2: LNHDA, SQIVND (reference sequence). The V end lost 9 bases, the J end lost 6 bases, and 23 bases lay between the germline ends.

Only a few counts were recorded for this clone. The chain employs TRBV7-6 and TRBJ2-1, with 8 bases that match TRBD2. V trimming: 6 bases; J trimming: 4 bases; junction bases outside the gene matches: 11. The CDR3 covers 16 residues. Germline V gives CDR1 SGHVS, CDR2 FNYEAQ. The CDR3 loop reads CASSRTGLAAYNEQFF. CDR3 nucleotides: TGTGCCAGCAGTAGAACCGGACTAGCTGCTTACAATGAGCAGTTCTTC.

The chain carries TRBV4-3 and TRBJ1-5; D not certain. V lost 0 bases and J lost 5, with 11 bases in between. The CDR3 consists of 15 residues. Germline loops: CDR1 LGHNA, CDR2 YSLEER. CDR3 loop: CASSQDGGSDQPQHF. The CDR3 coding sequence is TGCGCCAGCAGCCAAGATGGAGGCAGCGATCAGCCCCAGCATTTT.

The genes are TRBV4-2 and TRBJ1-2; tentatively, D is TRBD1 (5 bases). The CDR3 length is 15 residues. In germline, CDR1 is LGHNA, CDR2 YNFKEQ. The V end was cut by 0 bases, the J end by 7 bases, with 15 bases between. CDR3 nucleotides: TGTGCCAGCAGCCAAGAAACAGGTCTCGGTGGTGGCTACACCTTC. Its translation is CASSQETGLGGGYTF.

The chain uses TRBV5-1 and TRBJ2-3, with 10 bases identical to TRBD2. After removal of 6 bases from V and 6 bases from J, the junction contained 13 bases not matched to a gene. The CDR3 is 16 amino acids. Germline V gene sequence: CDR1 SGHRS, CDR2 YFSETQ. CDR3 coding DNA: TGCGCCAGCACCGAAGTAGCGGGAGGTACGGGGGATACGCAGTATTTT. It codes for CASTEVAGGTGDTQYF.

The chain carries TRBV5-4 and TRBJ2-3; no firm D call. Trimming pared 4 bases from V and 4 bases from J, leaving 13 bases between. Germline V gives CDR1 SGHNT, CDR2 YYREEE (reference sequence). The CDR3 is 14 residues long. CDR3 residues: CASSTAESADTQYF. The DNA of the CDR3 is TGTGCCAGCAGCACAGCCGAATCCGCAGATACGCAGTATTTT.

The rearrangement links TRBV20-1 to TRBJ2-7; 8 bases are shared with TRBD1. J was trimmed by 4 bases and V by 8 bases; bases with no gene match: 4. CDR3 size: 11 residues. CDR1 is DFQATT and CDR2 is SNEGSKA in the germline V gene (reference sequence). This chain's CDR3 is CSTGQDYEQYF. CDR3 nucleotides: TGCAGTACGGGACAGGATTACGAGCAGTACTTC.

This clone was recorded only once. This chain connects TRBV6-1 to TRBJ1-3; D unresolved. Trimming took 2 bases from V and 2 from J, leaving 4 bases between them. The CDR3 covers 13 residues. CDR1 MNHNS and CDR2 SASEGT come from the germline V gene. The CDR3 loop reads CASSESAGNTIYF. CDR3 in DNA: TGTGCCAGCAGTGAATCTGCTGGAAACACCATATATTTT.

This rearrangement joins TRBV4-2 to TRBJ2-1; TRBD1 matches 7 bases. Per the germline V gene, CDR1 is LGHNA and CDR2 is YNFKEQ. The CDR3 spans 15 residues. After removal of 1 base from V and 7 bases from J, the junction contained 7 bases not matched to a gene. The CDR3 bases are TGTGCCAGCAGCCAAGGACAGGGTAAGGGGAATGAGCAGTTCTTC. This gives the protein CASSQGQGKGNEQFF.

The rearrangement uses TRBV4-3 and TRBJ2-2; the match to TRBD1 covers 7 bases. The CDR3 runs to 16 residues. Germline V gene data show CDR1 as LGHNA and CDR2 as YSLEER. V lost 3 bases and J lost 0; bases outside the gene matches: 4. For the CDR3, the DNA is TGCGCCAGCAGCCAGGACAGGAATTCGAACACCGGGGAGCTGTTTTTT. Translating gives CASSQDRNSNTGELFF.

The CDR3 bases are TGTGCCAGTGGAGGGTCAAGTTTGAAACTGTTTTTT. Translated, it gives CASGGSSLKLFF. The chain is built from TRBV19 and TRBJ1-4; unclear D gene. The germline V and J ends were trimmed by 8 bases and 11 bases, with 15 bases remaining between them. The CDR3 runs 12 residues. CDR1 is LNHDA, CDR2 SQIVND, per germline (reference sequence).

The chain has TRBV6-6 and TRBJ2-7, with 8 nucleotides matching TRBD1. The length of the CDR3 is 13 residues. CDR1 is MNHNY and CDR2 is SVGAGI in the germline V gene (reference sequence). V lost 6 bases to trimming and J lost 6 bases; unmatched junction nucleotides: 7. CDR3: CASRAGQGTEQYF. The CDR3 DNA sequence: TGTGCCAGCAGAGCCGGACAGGGAACCGAGCAGTACTTC.

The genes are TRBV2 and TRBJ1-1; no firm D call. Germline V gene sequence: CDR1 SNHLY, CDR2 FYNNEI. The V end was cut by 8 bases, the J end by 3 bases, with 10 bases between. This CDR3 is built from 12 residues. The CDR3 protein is CASAVLHTEAFF. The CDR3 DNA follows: TGTGCCAGCGCAGTGTTGCACACTGAAGCTTTCTTT.

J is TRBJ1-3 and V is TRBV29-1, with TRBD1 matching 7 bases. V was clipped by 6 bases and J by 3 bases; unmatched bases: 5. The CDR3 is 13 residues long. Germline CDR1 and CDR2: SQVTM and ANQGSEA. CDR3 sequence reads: CSVTGLVGNTIYF. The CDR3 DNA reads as TGCAGCGTGACAGGGCTGGTTGGAAACACCATATATTTT.

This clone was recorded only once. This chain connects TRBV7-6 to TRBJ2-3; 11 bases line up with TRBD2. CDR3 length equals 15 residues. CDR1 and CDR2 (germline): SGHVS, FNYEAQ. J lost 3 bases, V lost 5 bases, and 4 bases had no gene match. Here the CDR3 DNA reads TGTGCCAGCAGCCAAGGGACTAGCGGAACAGATACGCAGTATTTT. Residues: CASSQGTSGTDTQYF.

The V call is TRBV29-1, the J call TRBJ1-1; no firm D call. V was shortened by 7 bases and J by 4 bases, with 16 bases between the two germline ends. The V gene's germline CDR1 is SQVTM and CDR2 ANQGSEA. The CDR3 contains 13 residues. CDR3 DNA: TGCAGCGCCACTCCGGGGAGCGGCACTGAAGCTTTCTTT. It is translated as CSATPGSGTEAFF.

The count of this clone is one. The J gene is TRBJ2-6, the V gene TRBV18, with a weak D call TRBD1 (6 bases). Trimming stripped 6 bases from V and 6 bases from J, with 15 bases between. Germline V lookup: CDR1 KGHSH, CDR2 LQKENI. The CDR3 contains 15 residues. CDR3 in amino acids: CASSRGQLAANVLTF. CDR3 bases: TGTGCCAGCTCGCGCGGACAGTTGGCGGCCAACGTCCTGACTTTC. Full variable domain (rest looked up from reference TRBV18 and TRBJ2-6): NAGVMQNPRHLVRRRGQEARLRCSPMKGHSHVYWYRQLPEEGLKFMVYLQKENIIDESGMPKERFSAEFPKEGPSILRIQQVVRGDSAAYFCASSRGQLAANVLTFGAGSRLTVL.

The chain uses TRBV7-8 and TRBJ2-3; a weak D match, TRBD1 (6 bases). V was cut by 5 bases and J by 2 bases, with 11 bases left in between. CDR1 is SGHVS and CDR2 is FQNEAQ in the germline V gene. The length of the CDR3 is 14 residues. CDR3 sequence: CASSMDSYTDTQYF. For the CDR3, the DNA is TGTGCCAGCAGCATGGACAGTTACACAGATACGCAGTATTTT.

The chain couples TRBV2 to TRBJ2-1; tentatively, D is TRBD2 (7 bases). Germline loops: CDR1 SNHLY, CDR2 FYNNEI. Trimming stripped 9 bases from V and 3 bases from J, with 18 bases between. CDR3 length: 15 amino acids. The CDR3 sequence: CASILGGVSYNEQFF. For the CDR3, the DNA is TGTGCCAGTATACTAGGGGGGGTTAGCTACAATGAGCAGTTCTTC.